The 5 T cell receptor beta chains given below trace back to one sample, sequenced in a study of a mutant IDH1 vaccine in newly diagnosed glioma. Time point denoted: week 11, during vaccination. Topical imiquimod was applied with each vaccine dose, which held 300 ug of mutant IDH1 20-mer peptide. Their antigens remain unidentified. The method was immunoSEQ multiplex PCR; TCRdb's version includes in-frame clones alone and lacks a portion of them. The data show over 60,000 clones, about 91% seen once. Material: PBMCs, obtained from a glioma patient whose treatment included an IDH1 peptide vaccine. The source is a man aged 40-49 years with glioma.

The CDR3 here is CASSPPGGRKHEKLFF. In nucleotides, the CDR3 is TGTGCCAGCAGTCCCCCGGGGGGGCGCAAGCATGAAAAACTGTTTTTT. The chain joins TRBV28 to TRBJ1-4; D possibly corresponds to TRBD1 (6 bases). The CDR3 contains 16 residues. Deletions cut 5 bases from V and 6 bases from J, with 19 bases between. CDR1 MDHEN and CDR2 SYDVKM come from the germline V gene. Supplemented by reference TRBV28 and TRBJ1-4, the full variable domain reads DVKVTQSSRYLVKRTGEKVFLECVQDMDHENMFWYRQDPGLGLRLIYFSYDVKMKEKGDIPEGYSVSREKKERFSLILESASTNQTSMYLCASSPPGGRKHEKLFFGSGTQLSVL.

The J gene is TRBJ1-2, the V gene TRBV19; D is ambiguous. This CDR3 spans 13 amino acids. The ends were cut back, 7 bases at V and 2 bases at J, with 11 bases in the middle. Germline CDR1 reads LNHDA; CDR2 reads SQIVND (reference sequence). The CDR3 region is CASKRSINYGYTF. DNA for the CDR3: TGTGCCAGTAAGCGAAGTATAAACTATGGCTACACCTTC.

The chain combines TRBV5-1 with TRBJ1-1; D unclear. Germline V gene data show CDR1 as SGHRS and CDR2 as YFSETQ. This CDR3 contains 13 residues. Deletions cut 6 bases from V and 2 bases from J, with 11 bases between. CDR3 loop: CASNARENTEAFF. Here the CDR3 DNA reads TGCGCCAGCAATGCGAGGGAAAACACTGAAGCTTTCTTT.

The chain couples TRBV5-1 to TRBJ2-3; 8 nucleotides align to TRBD2. The CDR3 totals 16 residues. J was trimmed by 2 bases and V by 1 base; bases with no gene match: 6. Germline assignment: CDR1 SGHRS and CDR2 YFSETQ. The CDR3, as DNA: TGCGCCAGCAGCTTGCTGATAGCGGGGAACACAGATACGCAGTATTTT. Translating it yields CASSLLIAGNTDTQYF.

The chain recombines TRBV4-2 with TRBJ2-5; D is possibly TRBD2 (6 bases). Deletions cut 8 bases from V and 9 bases from J, with 19 bases between. The CDR3 consists of 13 residues. CDR1 is LGHNA and CDR2 is YNFKEQ in the germline V gene. The CDR3 reads CASAVRDSEAQYF. In DNA, the CDR3 is TGTGCCAGCGCTGTGAGGGACTCGGAAGCCCAGTACTTC.